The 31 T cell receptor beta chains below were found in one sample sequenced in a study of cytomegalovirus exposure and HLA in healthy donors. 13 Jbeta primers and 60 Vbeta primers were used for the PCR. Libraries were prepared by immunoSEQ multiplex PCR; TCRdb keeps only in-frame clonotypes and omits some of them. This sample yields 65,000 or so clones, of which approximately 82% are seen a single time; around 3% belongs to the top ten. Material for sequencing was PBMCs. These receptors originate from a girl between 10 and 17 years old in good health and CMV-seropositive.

The CDR3 spells CAWSIRGKNEQYF. Here the CDR3 DNA reads TGTGCCTGGAGTATACGGGGTAAAAACGAGCAGTACTTC. The J gene is TRBJ2-7, the V gene TRBV30, with D tentatively TRBD2 (5 bases). Germline lookup yields CDR1 GTSNPN and CDR2 SVGIG (reference sequence). The CDR3 is 13 residues long. Trimming stripped 2 bases from V and 5 bases from J, with 13 bases between.

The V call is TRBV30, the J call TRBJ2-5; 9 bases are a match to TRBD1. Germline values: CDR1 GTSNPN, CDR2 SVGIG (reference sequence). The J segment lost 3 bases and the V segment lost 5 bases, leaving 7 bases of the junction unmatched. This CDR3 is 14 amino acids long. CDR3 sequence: CAWGSGQGKETQYF. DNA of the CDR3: TGTGCCTGGGGATCAGGACAGGGGAAAGAGACCCAGTACTTC.

The CDR3 here is CASSQLAQENNEQFF. The DNA for the CDR3 is TGTGCCAGCAGCCAGCTCGCCCAAGAGAACAATGAGCAGTTCTTC. This chain uses TRBV14 with TRBJ2-1; no firm D call. Germline V CDR1 and CDR2: SGHDN, FVKESK. The CDR3 has 15 amino acids. V dropped 3 bases and J dropped 5 bases, with 14 bases sitting between them.

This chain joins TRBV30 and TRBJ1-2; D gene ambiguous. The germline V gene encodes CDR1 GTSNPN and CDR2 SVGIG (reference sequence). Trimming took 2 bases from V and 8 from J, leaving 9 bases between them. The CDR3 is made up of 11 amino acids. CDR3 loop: CAWSILSGYTF. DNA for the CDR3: TGTGCCTGGAGTATTCTATCGGGCTACACCTTC.

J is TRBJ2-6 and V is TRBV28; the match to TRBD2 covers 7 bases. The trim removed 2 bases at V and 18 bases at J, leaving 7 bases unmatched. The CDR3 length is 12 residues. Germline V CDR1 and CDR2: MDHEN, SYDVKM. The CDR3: CASSLRLGGGTF. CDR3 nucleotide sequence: TGTGCCAGCAGTTTAAGGCTTGGGGGGGGGACTTTC. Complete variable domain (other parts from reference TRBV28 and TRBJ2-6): DVKVTQSSRYLVKRTGEKVFLECVQDMDHENMFWYRQDPGLGLRLIYFSYDVKMKEKGDIPEGYSVSREKKERFSLILESASTNQTSMYLCASSLRLGGGTFGAGSRLTVL.

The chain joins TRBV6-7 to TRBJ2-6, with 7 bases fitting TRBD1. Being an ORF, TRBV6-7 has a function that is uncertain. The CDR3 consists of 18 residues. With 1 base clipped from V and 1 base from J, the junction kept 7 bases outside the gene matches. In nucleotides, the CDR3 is TGTGCCAGCAGTTACTGGGACAGAGACCTATCTGGGGCCAACGTCCTGACTTTC. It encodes CASSYWDRDLSGANVLTF.

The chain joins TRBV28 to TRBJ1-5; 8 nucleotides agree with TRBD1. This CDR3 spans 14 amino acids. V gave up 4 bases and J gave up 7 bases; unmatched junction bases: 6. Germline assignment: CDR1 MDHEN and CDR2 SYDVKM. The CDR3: CASSSRQGSQPQHF. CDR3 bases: TGTGCCAGCAGTTCAAGACAGGGGTCCCAGCCCCAGCATTTT. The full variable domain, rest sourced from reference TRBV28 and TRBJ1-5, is DVKVTQSSRYLVKRTGEKVFLECVQDMDHENMFWYRQDPGLGLRLIYFSYDVKMKEKGDIPEGYSVSREKKERFSLILESASTNQTSMYLCASSSRQGSQPQHFGDGTRLSIL.

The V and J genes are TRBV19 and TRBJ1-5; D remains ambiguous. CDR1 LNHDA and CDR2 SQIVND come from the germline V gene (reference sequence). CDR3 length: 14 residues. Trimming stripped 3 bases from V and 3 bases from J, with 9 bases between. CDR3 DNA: TGTGCCAGTAGTATCACAGTGAACAATCAGCCCCAGCATTTT. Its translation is CASSITVNNQPQHF.

CDR3 sequence reads: CASSQGTSGMGWYNEQFF. In nucleotides, the CDR3 is TGTGCCAGCAGCCAGGGGACTAGCGGGATGGGCTGGTACAATGAGCAGTTCTTC. The J gene is TRBJ2-1, the V gene TRBV9; 13 nucleotides align to TRBD2. The ends lost 4 bases at V and 4 bases at J; junction bases unmatched: 11. Germline assignment: CDR1 SGDLS and CDR2 YYNGEE. The CDR3 extends over 18 amino acids.

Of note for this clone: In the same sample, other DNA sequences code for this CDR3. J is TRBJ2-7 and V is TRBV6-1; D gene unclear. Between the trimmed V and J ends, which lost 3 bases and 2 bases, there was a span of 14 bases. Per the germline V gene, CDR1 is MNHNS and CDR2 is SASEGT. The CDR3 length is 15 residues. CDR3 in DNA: TGTGCCAGCAGTGAGCAGAGACTCCAGCCCTACGAGCAGTACTTC. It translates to CASSEQRLQPYEQYF.

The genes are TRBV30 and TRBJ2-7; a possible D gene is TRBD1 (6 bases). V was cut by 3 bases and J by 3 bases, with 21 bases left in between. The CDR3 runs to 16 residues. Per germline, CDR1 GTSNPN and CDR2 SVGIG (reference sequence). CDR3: CAWRNRISDSGYEQYF. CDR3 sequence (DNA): TGTGCCTGGAGGAACCGAATCTCGGACAGCGGCTACGAGCAGTACTTC.

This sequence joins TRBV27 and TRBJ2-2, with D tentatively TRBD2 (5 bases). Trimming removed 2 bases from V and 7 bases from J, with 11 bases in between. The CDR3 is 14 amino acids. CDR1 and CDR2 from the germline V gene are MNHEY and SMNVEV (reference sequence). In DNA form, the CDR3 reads TGTGCCAGCAGTTTAATGGGGAGTGGCGGGGAGCTGTTTTTT. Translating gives CASSLMGSGGELFF.

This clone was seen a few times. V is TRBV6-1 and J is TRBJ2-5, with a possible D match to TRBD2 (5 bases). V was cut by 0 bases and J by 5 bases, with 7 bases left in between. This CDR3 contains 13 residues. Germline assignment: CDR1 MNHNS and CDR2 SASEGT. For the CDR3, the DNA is TGTGCCAGCAGTGAAGCGGAGGTCGAGACCCAGTACTTC. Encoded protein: CASSEAEVETQYF.

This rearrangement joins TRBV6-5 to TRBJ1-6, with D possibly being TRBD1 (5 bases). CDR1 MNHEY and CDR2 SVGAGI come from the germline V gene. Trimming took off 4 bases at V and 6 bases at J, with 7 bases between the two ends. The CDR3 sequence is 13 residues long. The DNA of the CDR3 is TGTGCCAGCAGTTTACAGGTTAATTCACCCCTCCACTTT. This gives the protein CASSLQVNSPLHF.

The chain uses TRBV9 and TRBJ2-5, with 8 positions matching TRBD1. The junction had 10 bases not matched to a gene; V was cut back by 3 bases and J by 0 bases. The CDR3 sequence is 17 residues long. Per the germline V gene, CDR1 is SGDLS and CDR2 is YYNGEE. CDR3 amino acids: CASSAQGAVGYQETQYF. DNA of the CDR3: TGTGCCAGCAGCGCGCAGGGGGCTGTAGGGTACCAAGAGACCCAGTACTTC.

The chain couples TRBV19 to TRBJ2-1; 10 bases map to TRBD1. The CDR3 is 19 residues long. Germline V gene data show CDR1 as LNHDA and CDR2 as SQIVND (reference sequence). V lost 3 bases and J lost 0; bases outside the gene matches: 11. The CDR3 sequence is CASSMGARQGASSYNEQFF. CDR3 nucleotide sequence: TGTGCCAGTAGTATGGGGGCTCGACAGGGGGCTAGCTCCTACAATGAGCAGTTCTTC.

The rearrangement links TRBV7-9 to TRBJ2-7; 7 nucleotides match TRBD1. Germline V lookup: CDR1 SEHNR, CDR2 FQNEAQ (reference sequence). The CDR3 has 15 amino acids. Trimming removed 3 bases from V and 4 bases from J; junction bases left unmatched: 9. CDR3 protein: CASSLGIGTEYEQYF. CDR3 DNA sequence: TGTGCCAGCAGCTTGGGGATAGGGACAGAATACGAGCAGTACTTC. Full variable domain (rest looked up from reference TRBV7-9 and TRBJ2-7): DTGVSQNPRHKITKRGQNVTFRCDPISEHNRLYWYRQTLGQGPEFLTYFQNEAQLEKSRLLSDRFSAERPKGSFSTLEIQRTEQGDSAMYLCASSLGIGTEYEQYFGPGTRLTVT.

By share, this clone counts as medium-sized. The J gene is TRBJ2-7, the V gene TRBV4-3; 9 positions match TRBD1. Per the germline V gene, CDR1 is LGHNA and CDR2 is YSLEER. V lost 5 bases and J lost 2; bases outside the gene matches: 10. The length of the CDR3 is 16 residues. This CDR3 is CASSFSRTGETYEQYF. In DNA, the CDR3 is TGCGCCAGCAGCTTCTCCAGGACAGGGGAGACCTACGAGCAGTACTTC.

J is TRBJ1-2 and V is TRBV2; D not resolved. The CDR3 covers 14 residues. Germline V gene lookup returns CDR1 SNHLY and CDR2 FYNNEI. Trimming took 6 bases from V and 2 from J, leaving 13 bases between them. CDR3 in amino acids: CASRRQDINYGYTF. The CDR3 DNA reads TGTGCCAGCAGAAGACAAGACATCAACTATGGCTACACCTTC.

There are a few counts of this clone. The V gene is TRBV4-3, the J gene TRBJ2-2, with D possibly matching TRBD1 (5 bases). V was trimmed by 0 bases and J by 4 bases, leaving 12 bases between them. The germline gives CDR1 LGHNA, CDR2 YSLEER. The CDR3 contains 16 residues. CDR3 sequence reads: CASSQDLDSATGELFF. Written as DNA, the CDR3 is TGCGCCAGCAGCCAAGATCTTGACAGCGCCACCGGGGAGCTGTTTTTT.

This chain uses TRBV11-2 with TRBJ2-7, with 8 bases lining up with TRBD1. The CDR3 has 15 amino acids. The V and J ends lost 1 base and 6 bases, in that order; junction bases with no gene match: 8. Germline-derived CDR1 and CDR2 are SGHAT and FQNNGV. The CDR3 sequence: CASSLGAGQGSEQYF. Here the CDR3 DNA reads TGTGCCAGCAGCTTAGGCGCCGGACAGGGCTCCGAGCAGTACTTC.

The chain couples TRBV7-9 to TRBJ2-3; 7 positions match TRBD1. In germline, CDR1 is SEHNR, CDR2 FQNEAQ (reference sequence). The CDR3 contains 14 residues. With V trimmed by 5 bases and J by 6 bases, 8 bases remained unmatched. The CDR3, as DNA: TGTGCCAGCAGCCTGACAGGGCGCATGGATACGCAGTATTTT. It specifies CASSLTGRMDTQYF.

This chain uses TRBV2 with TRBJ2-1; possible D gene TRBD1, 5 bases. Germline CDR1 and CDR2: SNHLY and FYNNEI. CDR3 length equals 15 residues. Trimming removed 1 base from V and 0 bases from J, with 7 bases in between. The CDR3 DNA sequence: TGTGCCAGCAGTGAAGGACAGAGCTCCTACAATGAGCAGTTCTTC. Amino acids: CASSEGQSSYNEQFF.

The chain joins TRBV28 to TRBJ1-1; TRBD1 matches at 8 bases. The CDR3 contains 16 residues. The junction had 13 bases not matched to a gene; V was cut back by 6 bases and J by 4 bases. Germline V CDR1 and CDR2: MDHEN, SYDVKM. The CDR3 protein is CASRLEHRGAGTEAFF. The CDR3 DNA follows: TGTGCCAGCAGACTAGAACACAGGGGGGCTGGCACTGAAGCTTTCTTT.

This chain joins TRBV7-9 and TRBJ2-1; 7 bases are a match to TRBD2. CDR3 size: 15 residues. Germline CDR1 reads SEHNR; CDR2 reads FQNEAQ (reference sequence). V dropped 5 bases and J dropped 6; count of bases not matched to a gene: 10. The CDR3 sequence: CASSRTAGTFNEQFF. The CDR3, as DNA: TGTGCCAGCAGCCGCACAGCGGGAACGTTCAATGAGCAGTTCTTC. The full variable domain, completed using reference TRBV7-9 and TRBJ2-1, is DTGVSQNPRHKITKRGQNVTFRCDPISEHNRLYWYRQTLGQGPEFLTYFQNEAQLEKSRLLSDRFSAERPKGSFSTLEIQRTEQGDSAMYLCASSRTAGTFNEQFFGPGTRLTVL.

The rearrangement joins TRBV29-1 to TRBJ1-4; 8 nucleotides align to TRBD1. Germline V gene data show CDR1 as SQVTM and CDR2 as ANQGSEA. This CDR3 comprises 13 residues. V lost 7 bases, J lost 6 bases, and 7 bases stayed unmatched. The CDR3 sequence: CSAAGGTHEKLFF. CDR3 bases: TGCAGCGCGGCAGGGGGCACACATGAAAAACTGTTTTTT.

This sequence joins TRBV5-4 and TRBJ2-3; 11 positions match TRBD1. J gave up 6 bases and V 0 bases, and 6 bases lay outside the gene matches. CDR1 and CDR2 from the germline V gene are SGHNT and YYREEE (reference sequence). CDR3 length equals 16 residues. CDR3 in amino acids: CASSLGRTGGADTQYF. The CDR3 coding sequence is TGTGCCAGCAGCTTGGGTAGGACAGGGGGCGCGGATACGCAGTATTTT.

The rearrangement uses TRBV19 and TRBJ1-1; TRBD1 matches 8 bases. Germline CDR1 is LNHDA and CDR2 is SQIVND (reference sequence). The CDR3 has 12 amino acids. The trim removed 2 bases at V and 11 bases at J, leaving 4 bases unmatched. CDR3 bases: TGTGCCAGTAGTATACAGGGGGCCGTTGCTTTCTTT. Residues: CASSIQGAVAFF.

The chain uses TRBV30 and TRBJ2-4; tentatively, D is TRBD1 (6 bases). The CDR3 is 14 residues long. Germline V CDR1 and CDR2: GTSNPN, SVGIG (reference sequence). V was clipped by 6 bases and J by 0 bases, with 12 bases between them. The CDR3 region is CACWDKLAKNIQYF. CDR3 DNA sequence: TGTGCCTGTTGGGACAAACTAGCCAAAAACATTCAGTACTTC.

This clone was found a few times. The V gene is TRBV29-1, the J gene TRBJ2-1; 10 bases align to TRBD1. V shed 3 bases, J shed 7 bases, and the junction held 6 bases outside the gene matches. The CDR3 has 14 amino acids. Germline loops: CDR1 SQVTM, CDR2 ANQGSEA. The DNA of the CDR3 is TGCAGCGTTGACCTGACAGGGGGCGGGAATGAGCAGTTCTTC. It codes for CSVDLTGGGNEQFF.

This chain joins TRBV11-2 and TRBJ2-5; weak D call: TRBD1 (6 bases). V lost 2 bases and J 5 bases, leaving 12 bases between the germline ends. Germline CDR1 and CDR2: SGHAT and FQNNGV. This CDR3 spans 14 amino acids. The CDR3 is CASSLTGPRETQYF. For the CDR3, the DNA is TGTGCCAGCAGCTTAACAGGGCCGCGGGAGACCCAGTACTTC.